Following are 28 T cell receptor beta chains from one sample sequenced in a study of neurological immune-mediated disorders. TCRdb redid the calling of the 5' RACE reads with MiXCR, one entry per CDR3 protein. The data show 25,000 to 35,000 distinct CDR3 sequences, with 2.5% to 4% seen just once and 7% held by the top ten. Sequencing was performed on PBMCs. All receptors derive from a woman aged 25 to 45 with multiple sclerosis.

Ten or more counts support this clonotype. The genes are TRBV15 and TRBJ1-3; the D is unclear. Trimming pared 5 bases from V and 0 bases from J, leaving 11 bases between. Germline values: CDR1 LNHNV, CDR2 YYDKDF (reference sequence). This CDR3 is 15 amino acids long. The CDR3 bases are TGTGCCACCAGCGACCCTAGGCGCTCTGGAAACACCATATATTTT. Its translation: CATSDPRRSGNTIYF.

There are many counts of this clonotype. The chain links TRBV12-3 or TRBV12-4 to TRBJ1-5, with D unresolved. The CDR3 totals 14 residues. V lost 0 bases to trimming and J lost 4 bases, with 7 bases between them. The CDR3 spells CASSLAGSNQPQHF. The CDR3 DNA is TGTGCCAGCAGTTTAGCGGGGTCTAATCAGCCCCAGCATTTT.

The table lists this clonotype with many counts. The chain recombines TRBV5-1 with TRBJ1-2; a weak D match, TRBD1 (5 bases). Trimming took off 7 bases at V and 7 bases at J, with 23 bases between the two ends. This CDR3 contains 15 residues. Germline CDR1 is SGHRS and CDR2 is YFSETQ. The chain's CDR3 is CASAWGSYDFRGYTF. Here the CDR3 DNA reads TGCGCCAGCGCGTGGGGCTCGTACGACTTTCGTGGCTACACCTTC.

There are many counts of this clonotype. A much larger clone is a single base away; this may be a read error. CDR3 amino acids: CSAGKGATEAFF. In nucleotides, the CDR3 is TGCAGCGCCGGAAAGGGGGCGACTGAAGCTTTCTTT. This sequence joins TRBV29-1 and TRBJ1-1; 7 bases map to TRBD1. Germline CDR1 is SQVTM and CDR2 is ANQGSEA. The V segment lost 7 bases and the J segment 5 bases; nucleotides outside the gene matches: 7. This CDR3 spans 12 amino acids.

This clonotype was picked up many times. The chain couples TRBV7-2 to TRBJ2-1; 8 bases agree with TRBD1. CDR3 size: 14 residues. CDR1 SGHTA and CDR2 FQGNSA come from the germline V gene. The J segment lost 7 bases and the V segment lost 1 base, leaving 3 bases of the junction unmatched. The CDR3 here is CASSLGQGTNEQFF. CDR3 coding DNA: TGTGCCAGCAGCTTAGGACAGGGGACTAATGAGCAGTTCTTC.

This clonotype was recorded many times. The chain uses TRBV7-2 and TRBJ2-1; the D gene is possibly TRBD2 (5 bases). Germline values: CDR1 SGHTA, CDR2 FQGNSA. The CDR3 runs to 13 residues. Trimming shortened V by 0 bases and J by 7 bases, and 7 bases separated the two germline ends. The CDR3 coding sequence is TGTGCCAGCAGCTTAGCCGGGGTGAATGAGCAGTTCTTC. Protein: CASSLAGVNEQFF.

There are many counts of this clonotype. The CDR3 nucleotides read TGCGCCAGCAGCTTGGCCGCGGGTGGAGAGACCCAGTACTTC. Translated, it gives CASSLAAGGETQYF. The chain links TRBV5-1 to TRBJ2-5, with TRBD2 as a possible D gene (5 bases). Trimming pared 0 bases from V and 4 bases from J, leaving 10 bases between. Germline CDR1 reads SGHRS; CDR2 reads YFSETQ. The CDR3 runs 14 residues.

This clonotype was found many times. V is TRBV7-9 and J is TRBJ1-4, with 7 bases aligning to TRBD1. The germline CDR1 and CDR2 sequences are SEHNR and FQNEAQ (reference sequence). Losses at the gene ends were 1 base for V and 7 bases for J; bases not matched to a gene: 15. The CDR3 extends over 18 amino acids. The CDR3 sequence: CASSLGSARQGSSEKLFF. CDR3 DNA: TGTGCCAGCAGCTTAGGGTCGGCAAGACAGGGAAGTAGTGAAAAACTGTTTTTT.

This clonotype came up many times. The J gene is TRBJ2-5, the V gene TRBV7-2, with D perhaps matching TRBD2 (5 bases). The CDR3 spans 13 residues. Germline CDR1 and CDR2: SGHTA and FQGNSA. V lost 8 bases to trimming and J lost 5 bases, with 15 bases between them. Here the CDR3 DNA reads TGTGCCAGCTCCGGGGTTGACCGGGAGACCCAGTACTTC. Translating it yields CASSGVDRETQYF.

In this sample, this clonotype turned up many times. The chain couples TRBV7-9 to TRBJ2-5; the match to TRBD1 covers 9 bases. Germline lookup yields CDR1 SEHNR and CDR2 FQNEAQ (reference sequence). CDR3 length: 13 residues. V shed 11 bases, J shed 5 bases, and the junction held 9 bases outside the gene matches. This chain's CDR3 is CASETGGGETQYF. The CDR3 DNA is TGTGCCTCCGAGACAGGGGGAGGCGAGACCCAGTACTTC.

This clonotype has ten or more counts. The chain has TRBV20-1 and TRBJ2-7, with a weak D call TRBD2 (6 bases). The V and J ends lost 5 bases and 0 bases respectively, with 17 bases between them. Germline CDR1 and CDR2: DFQATT and SNEGSKA (reference sequence). There are 15 residues in the CDR3. The CDR3 loop is CSAPADYQLSYEQYF. CDR3 in DNA: TGCAGTGCTCCTGCGGACTACCAACTCTCCTACGAGCAGTACTTC.

This clonotype has ten or more counts. The rearrangement uses TRBV5-1 and TRBJ2-1; 8 nucleotides line up with TRBD2. Germline V gene sequence: CDR1 SGHRS, CDR2 YFSETQ. Germline trimming cut 4 bases from V and 7 bases from J; bases unmatched to any gene: 13. This CDR3 contains 16 residues. As DNA, the CDR3 is TGCGCCAGCAGCGGGCATCTAGCGGGTAACGGGAATGAGCAGTTCTTC. This encodes CASSGHLAGNGNEQFF.

This clonotype was counted at least ten times. The junction shows a germline mismatch at one end, possibly a read error. J is TRBJ1-5 and V is TRBV28; D gene unclear. The V gene's germline CDR1 is MDHEN and CDR2 SYDVKM. This CDR3 comprises 14 residues. The CDR3 DNA reads as TGTGCCAGCAGTTTAACGTCTGCTGGGCAGCCCCAGAATTTT. Protein: CASSLTSAGQPQNF.

This clonotype was picked up many times. CDR3 bases: TGTGCCAGCAGCTTAGGGGGCGGGGCCCAGGAGACCCAGTACTTC. Residues: CASSLGGGAQETQYF. The chain combines TRBV11-2 with TRBJ2-5; TRBD2 might be the D (6 bases). V lost 1 base, J lost 5 bases, and 14 bases lay in between. In germline, CDR1 is SGHAT, CDR2 FQNNGV. The CDR3 length is 15 residues.

This clonotype was counted many times. The chain is built from TRBV11-2 and TRBJ2-1, with a possible D match to TRBD2 (7 bases). The CDR3 spans 16 residues. V dropped 5 bases and J dropped 7 bases, with 21 bases sitting between them. The germline gives CDR1 SGHAT, CDR2 FQNNGV. The CDR3 bases are TGTGCCAGCAGCACCAGCGGGGACAAATATCGGAATGAGCAGTTCTTC. It is translated as CASSTSGDKYRNEQFF.

Ten or more counts support this clonotype. The rearrangement links TRBV5-1 to TRBJ2-2, with TRBD2 matching 10 bases. Germline CDR1 and CDR2: SGHRS and YFSETQ. The CDR3 spans 16 residues. After removal of 4 bases from V and 5 bases from J, the junction contained 8 bases not matched to a gene. In DNA form, the CDR3 reads TGCGCCAGCAGCAAAGGGGCTAGCGGGGGAACCGGGGAGCTGTTTTTT. Translating it yields CASSKGASGGTGELFF. Looking up the rest from reference TRBV5-1 and TRBJ2-2 gives the full variable domain: KAGVTQTPRYLIKTRGQQVTLSCSPISGHRSVSWYQQTPGQGLQFLFEYFSETQRNKGNFPGRFSGRQFSNSRSEMNVSTLELGDSALYLCASSKGASGGTGELFFGEGSRLTVL.

This clonotype was observed at least ten times. The chain uses TRBV4-1 and TRBJ2-1; D unclear. The CDR3 loop spans 15 amino acids. Germline assignment: CDR1 MGHRA and CDR2 YSYEKL. The ends were cut back, 4 bases at V and 3 bases at J, with 13 bases in the middle. Here the CDR3 reads CASSPLVTSYNEQFF. The CDR3 coding sequence is TGCGCCAGCAGCCCCCTTGTGACCAGCTACAATGAGCAGTTCTTC.

By share of the sample, this clonotype is medium-sized. CDR3 region: CASSPGTKNEQFF. The CDR3 bases are TGTGCCAGCTCTCCCGGGACTAAGAATGAGCAGTTCTTC. The chain employs TRBV18 and TRBJ2-1, with 7 bases identical to TRBD2. The CDR3 has 13 amino acids. Germline trimming cut 6 bases from V and 7 bases from J; bases unmatched to any gene: 6. CDR1 is KGHSH, CDR2 LQKENI, per germline.

This clonotype was detected only a few times. A much more abundant neighbour one base away suggests this may be a read error. V usage is TRBV12-3 or TRBV12-4 and J usage is TRBJ2-5; D remains unclear. Trimming took 7 bases from V and 3 from J, leaving 15 bases between them. This CDR3 comprises 14 residues. CDR3: CASKVSMKEETQYF. DNA for the CDR3: TGTGCCAGCAAAGTTTCGATGAAGGAAGAGACCCAGTACTTC.

This clonotype was observed at least ten times. The V gene is TRBV20-1, the J gene TRBJ2-5; D remains ambiguous. Germline V gene data show CDR1 as DFQATT and CDR2 as SNEGSKA (reference sequence). There are 16 residues in the CDR3. V was cut by 0 bases and J by 0 bases, with 14 bases left in between. CDR3 DNA: TGCAGTGCTAGAGATGCGTCTATCAACGACCAAGAGACCCAGTACTTC. As protein: CSARDASINDQETQYF.

This clonotype was observed many times. The chain employs TRBV5-1 and TRBJ1-1; possibly TRBD1 for D (5 bases). This CDR3 spans 15 amino acids. Germline V gene sequence: CDR1 SGHRS, CDR2 YFSETQ. The V end lost 0 bases, the J end lost 5 bases, and 14 bases lay between the germline ends. In nucleotides, the CDR3 is TGCGCCAGCAGCTTGGGTTGGCAGGGCGTGACTGAAGCTTTCTTT. It encodes CASSLGWQGVTEAFF.

In this sample, this clonotype turned up many times. The chain is built from TRBV7-2 and TRBJ2-5; D remains unclear. The CDR3 has 14 amino acids. V dropped 5 bases and J dropped 5 bases, with 15 bases sitting between them. Per the germline V gene, CDR1 is SGHTA and CDR2 is FQGNSA. The CDR3 DNA reads as TGTGCCAGCAGCAACTATGAGAGGTCGGAGACCCAGTACTTC. As protein: CASSNYERSETQYF.

This clonotype was recorded at least ten times. This chain connects TRBV18 to TRBJ2-1; TRBD1 is a possible D gene (6 bases). Germline V lookup: CDR1 KGHSH, CDR2 LQKENI. The CDR3 runs 12 residues. Trimming left V 6 bases short and J 7 bases short, with 10 bases between. CDR3 DNA: TGTGCCAGCTCCCCCCAGGGGAATGAGCAGTTCTTC. Its protein is CASSPQGNEQFF. Based on the CDR3 plus reference TRBV18 and TRBJ2-1, the full variable domain is NAGVMQNPRHLVRRRGQEARLRCSPMKGHSHVYWYRQLPEEGLKFMVYLQKENIIDESGMPKERFSAEFPKEGPSILRIQQVVRGDSAAYFCASSPQGNEQFFGPGTRLTVL.

In its sample, this clonotype was seen many times. The gene calls are TRBV10-3 and TRBJ1-2; tentative D call: TRBD1 (5 bases). Germline V gene sequence: CDR1 ENHRY, CDR2 SYGVKD. This CDR3 is 14 amino acids long. The ends were cut back, 3 bases at V and 0 bases at J, with 8 bases in the middle. The CDR3 reads CAISEQAANYGYTF. In DNA, the CDR3 is TGTGCCATCAGTGAACAGGCAGCTAACTATGGCTACACCTTC.

This clonotype was seen many times. A much larger clone differs by one base, so this may be a read error. The chain links TRBV4-2 to TRBJ2-3; no clear D gene. Trimming shortened V by 5 bases and J by 3 bases, and 6 bases separated the two germline ends. The CDR3 totals 12 residues. Germline CDR1 reads LGHNA; CDR2 reads YNFKEQ. The CDR3 spells CASSIRTDTQYF. The DNA of the CDR3 is TGTGCCAGCAGCATCCGGACAGATACGCAGTATTTT.

This clonotype showed up many times. The junction shows a germline mismatch at one end, possibly a read error. The rearrangement links TRBV12-3 or TRBV12-4 to TRBJ1-5, with 7 nucleotides matching TRBD1. The CDR3 totals 15 residues. CDR3 sequence: CASRTSGGPNQPQNF. CDR3 DNA sequence: TGTGCCAGCAGGACCTCAGGGGGACCCAATCAGCCCCAGAATTTT.

This clonotype was seen more than once but under ten times. This may stem from a read error, because a much larger clone lies one nucleotide away. The CDR3 bases are TGCGCCAGCAGCCCAGGTTTAGCGGGAATACAAGTTACGCAGTATTTT. Amino acids: CASSPGLAGIQVTQYF. V is TRBV5-1 and J is TRBJ2-3; 8 positions match TRBD2. Germline values: CDR1 SGHRS, CDR2 YFSETQ. CDR3 size: 16 residues. With V trimmed by 4 bases and J by 8 bases, 15 bases remained unmatched.

There are many counts of this clonotype. The gene calls are TRBV20-1 and TRBJ2-3; D is unresolved. V lost 3 bases, J lost 2 bases, and 15 bases lay in between. The CDR3 length is 15 residues. In germline, CDR1 is DFQATT, CDR2 SNEGSKA (reference sequence). DNA of the CDR3: TGCAGTGCTAGTGACTTTAAGGAACCCACAGATACGCAGTATTTT. This codes for CSASDFKEPTDTQYF.